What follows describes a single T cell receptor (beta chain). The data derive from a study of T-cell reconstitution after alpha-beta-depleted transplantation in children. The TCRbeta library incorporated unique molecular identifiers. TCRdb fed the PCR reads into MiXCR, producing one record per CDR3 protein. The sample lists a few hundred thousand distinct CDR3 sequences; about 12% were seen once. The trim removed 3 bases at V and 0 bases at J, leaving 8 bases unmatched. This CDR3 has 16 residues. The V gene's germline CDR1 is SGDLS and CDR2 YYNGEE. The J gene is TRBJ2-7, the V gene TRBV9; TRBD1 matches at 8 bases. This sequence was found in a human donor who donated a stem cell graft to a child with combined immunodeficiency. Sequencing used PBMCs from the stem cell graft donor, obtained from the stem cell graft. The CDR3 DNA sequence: TGTGCCAGCAGCGCCTACCGGACAGGGCCCTCCTACGAGCAGTACTTC. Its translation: CASSAYRTGPSYEQYF.